These T cell receptor beta chains were read from a single sample in a study of blood T cell repertoires in COVID-19. Profiling relied on immunoSEQ multiplex PCR, and the TCRdb table lists in-frame clones only, not all of them. Here the sample spans about 350,000 clones, roughly 86% being singletons. Material for sequencing was peripheral blood. These receptors were obtained from a man aged 25-45 years with COVID-19, enrolled during active disease. The CDR3 runs from the conserved cysteine through the conserved F or W. Fields, in order: V gene, J gene, clone size, D gene, CDR3 protein, CDR3 DNA. The D gene is left open where the match is weak. Some rows mark clone size as missing; the rest say once, few, many or name a class of expanded clone.

TRBV29-1	TRBJ1-3	large	TRBD1	CSVLPYTLTGKASGNTIYF	TGCAGCGTTCTTCCTTATACCCTGACAGGGAAAGCTTCTGGAAACACCATATATTTT
TRBV2	TRBJ1-1	NA	TRBD1	CASTLTTGGNTEAFF	TGTGCCAGCACCTTGACTACAGGGGGGAACACTGAAGCTTTCTTT
TRBV18	TRBJ2-7	NA	TRBD2	CASSGGSGGEQYF	TGTGCCAGCTCAGGAGGTAGCGGGGGCGAGCAGTACTTC
TRBV7-9	TRBJ1-5	once	NA	CASSSTYTVNQPQHF	TGTGCCAGCAGCTCTACCTACACAGTGAATCAGCCCCAGCATTTT
TRBV4-3	TRBJ2-7	NA	TRBD1	CASSQEATGFYEQYF	TGCGCCAGCAGCCAAGAGGCGACAGGGTTTTACGAGCAGTACTTC
TRBV10-3	TRBJ2-3	few	NA	CAIRVALNTDTQYF	TGTGCCATCAGGGTAGCCCTAAACACAGATACGCAGTATTTT
TRBV7-9	TRBJ2-4	NA	NA	CASILTSEAPADF	TGTGCCAGCATTTTAACGTCGGAGGCTCCCGCGGACTTC
TRBV7-3	TRBJ2-1	once	NA	CASSSRGLLSEQFF	TGTGCCAGCAGCTCCCGAGGGCTCCTAAGTGAGCAGTTCTTC
TRBV6-1	TRBJ2-7	once	TRBD2	CASSEISGGAPYEQYF	TGTGCCAGCAGTGAAATTAGCGGGGGGGCTCCCTACGAGCAGTACTTC
TRBV29-1	TRBJ2-6	NA	NA	CSVPREPAGLVSGANVLTF	TGCAGCGTTCCCCGAGAACCCGCAGGGCTCGTATCTGGGGCCAACGTCCTGACTTTC
TRBV21-1	TRBJ2-1	NA	NA	CASSTNEQFF	TGTGCCAGCAGCACGAATGAGCAGTTCTTC
TRBV28	TRBJ1-3	NA	NA	CASSRGYGNTIYF	TGTGCCAGCAGTCGGGGGTATGGAAACACCATATATTTT
TRBV28	TRBJ1-4	NA	NA	CASSNHRGTNEKLFF	TGTGCCAGCAGTAACCATCGGGGTACTAATGAAAAACTGTTTTTT
TRBV7-2	TRBJ2-6	NA	TRBD2	CASSWAGVNSGANVLTF	TGTGCCAGCAGCTGGGCGGGAGTTAACTCTGGGGCCAACGTCCTGACTTTC
TRBV6-1	TRBJ1-2	NA	TRBD1	CASSDPGTGHYGYTF	TGTGCCAGCAGTGACCCCGGGACAGGACACTATGGCTACACCTTC
TRBV27	TRBJ1-4	NA	TRBD1	CASSLFSQGGEKLFF	TGTGCCAGCAGTTTATTTTCCCAGGGGGGTGAAAAACTGTTTTTT
TRBV5-4	TRBJ2-1	once	TRBD2	CASSLRAGTSVNEQFF	TGTGCCAGCAGCTTGAGGGCCGGGACTAGCGTCAATGAGCAGTTCTTC
TRBV9	TRBJ1-2	NA	NA	CASSVWGGSGFGYTF	TGTGCCAGCAGCGTATGGGGGGGCAGTGGCTTTGGCTACACCTTC
TRBV6-5	TRBJ2-1	NA	NA	CASSYRARDYNEQFF	TGTGCCAGCAGTTACCGAGCCAGGGACTACAATGAGCAGTTCTTC
TRBV4-2	TRBJ2-7	NA	TRBD1	CASSLDRGTYEQYF	TGTGCCAGCAGCCTGGACAGGGGGACTTACGAGCAGTACTTC
TRBV28	TRBJ2-7	NA	TRBD1	CASSVQGYEQYF	TGTGCCAGCAGTGTACAGGGGTACGAGCAGTACTTC
TRBV15	TRBJ1-2	NA	NA	CATSRQALGYGYTF	TGTGCCACCAGCCGGCAGGCCTTGGGCTATGGCTACACCTTC
TRBV5-5	TRBJ2-1	NA	NA	CASSWTQSSYNEQFF	TGTGCCAGCAGCTGGACTCAAAGCTCCTACAATGAGCAGTTCTTC
TRBV28	TRBJ2-2	once	NA	CASSSPSGGAGVEVFF	TGTGCCAGCAGTTCTCCGTCCGGGGGCGCGGGGGTAGAGGTGTTTTTT
TRBV18	TRBJ2-7	NA	NA	CASSWTGGTYEQYF	TGTGCCAGCTCTTGGACAGGAGGGACCTACGAGCAGTACTTC
TRBV7-3	TRBJ2-1	NA	TRBD2	CASSLDWGGDEQFF	TGTGCCAGCAGCTTAGACTGGGGGGGAGATGAGCAGTTCTTC
TRBV6-4	TRBJ1-6	many	NA	CASSDSGEPRTPLHF	TGTGCCAGCAGTGACTCTGGGGAGCCTCGGACACCCCTCCACTTT
TRBV4-3	TRBJ2-1	NA	NA	CASSQDPGTSPRQFF	TGCGCCAGCAGCCAAGATCCCGGGACATCCCCGCGGCAGTTCTTC
TRBV19	TRBJ2-2	NA	NA	CASRQERFPGELFF	TGTGCCAGTAGGCAGGAAAGGTTTCCCGGGGAGCTGTTTTTT
TRBV7-7	TRBJ2-3	once	TRBD2	CASSLGLAATDTQYF	TGTGCCAGCAGCTTAGGACTAGCGGCCACAGATACGCAGTATTTT
TRBV19	TRBJ1-4	NA	TRBD1	CASRQPDRAALGKLFF	TGTGCCAGTAGACAACCCGACAGGGCCGCCCTTGGAAAACTGTTTTTT
TRBV24-1	TRBJ1-5	NA	NA	CATSDGTSSNQPQHF	TGTGCCACCAGTGATGGGACATCGAGCAATCAGCCCCAGCATTTT
TRBV7-8	TRBJ1-1	NA	TRBD1	CASSPGGSDTEAFF	TGTGCCAGCAGCCCAGGGGGGTCGGACACTGAAGCTTTCTTT
TRBV13	TRBJ2-3	NA	TRBD1	CASSLVLGQDPDTQYF	TGTGCCAGCAGCTTAGTGTTGGGACAGGACCCGGATACGCAGTATTTT
TRBV5-1	TRBJ2-7	NA	NA	CASRLTALKIYEQYF	TGCGCCAGCAGGTTGACAGCCCTCAAAATATACGAGCAGTACTTC
TRBV7-9	TRBJ1-1	NA	TRBD1	CASRAGGMNTEAFF	TGTGCCAGCAGGGCAGGGGGTATGAACACTGAAGCTTTCTTT
TRBV11-1	TRBJ2-5	few	TRBD1	CASSLWGQGGEETQYF	TGTGCCAGCAGCTTATGGGGACAGGGGGGGGAAGAGACCCAGTACTTC
TRBV13	TRBJ1-2	NA	NA	CASSLDRIYGYTF	TGTGCCAGCAGCTTAGACAGGATCTATGGCTACACCTTC
TRBV6-2/TRBV6-3	TRBJ2-7	NA	NA	CASSHFRTEREQYF	TGTGCCAGCAGCCACTTCAGGACAGAGAGGGAGCAGTACTTC
TRBV11-1	TRBJ2-1	NA	TRBD2	CASSVRGGNEQFF	TGTGCCAGCAGCGTGCGGGGGGGCAATGAGCAGTTCTTC
TRBV5-1	TRBJ1-1	once	NA	CASSGGSTMNTEAFF	TGCGCCAGCAGTGGAGGGTCAACGATGAACACTGAAGCTTTCTTT
TRBV27	TRBJ1-1	NA	NA	CASSLFVNTEAFF	TGTGCCAGCAGTTTATTCGTGAACACTGAAGCTTTCTTT
TRBV21-1	TRBJ2-2	NA	NA	CASSERCHGLSSGRWTGELFF	TGTGCCAGCAGCGAGCGGTGCCACGGGCTTTCTAGCGGGAGATGGACCGGGGAGCTGTTTTTT
TRBV19	TRBJ2-4	NA	NA	CASSWERAKNIQYF	TGTGCCAGTAGTTGGGAGAGAGCCAAAAACATTCAGTACTTC
TRBV12-3/TRBV12-4	TRBJ1-2	NA	NA	CASSLAQIYGYTF	TGTGCCAGCAGTTTAGCCCAGATCTATGGCTACACCTTC
TRBV12-5	TRBJ2-5	medium-sized	NA	CASGLVPPNSLQTQYF	TGTGCTAGTGGTTTGGTACCCCCGAACTCTCTCCAGACCCAGTACTTC
TRBV5-1	TRBJ2-4	NA	TRBD1	CASSSTGTGDSLAKNIQYF	TGCGCCAGCAGCTCAACCGGGACAGGGGACAGTTTAGCCAAAAACATTCAGTACTTC
TRBV7-2	TRBJ2-1	NA	NA	CASSLEFQATNEQFF	TGTGCCAGCAGCTTAGAGTTCCAGGCAACCAATGAGCAGTTCTTC
TRBV21-1	TRBJ2-5	NA	NA	CASSKNAGWQETQYF	TGTGCCAGCAGCAAAAACGCAGGGTGGCAAGAGACCCAGTACTTC
TRBV3-1/TRBV3-2	TRBJ2-7	NA	NA	CASSQDRNQNEQYF	TGTGCCAGCAGCCAAGACCGTAATCAGAACGAGCAGTACTTC